This T cell receptor (beta chain) is drawn from a study of blood T cell repertoires in COVID-19. Study as a whole: There were acute and convalescent COVID-19 samples, and they came from the United States, Italy and Spain. Sample material is recorded as cDNA or gDNA derived from T cells, B-cell-depleted T cells, or PBMCs.

The germline V and J ends were trimmed by 9 bases and 5 bases, with 10 bases remaining between them. This CDR3 region has 11 residues. Germline CDR1 MNHEY, CDR2 SMNVEV (reference sequence). Original data processing: How many nucleated cells were present was estimated from reference gene primer amplification. Profiling relied on immunoSEQ multiplex PCR, and the TCRdb table lists in-frame clones only, not all of them. The V and J calls and clone size come from that table; D and trimming were worked out from the DNA. Of more than 150,000 clones in the sample, 86% were seen once. The chain uses TRBV27 and TRBJ2-5, with D hard to call. The sample was peripheral blood. The TCR comes from a man aged 18 to 30 with acute or convalescent COVID-19. The CDR3 coding sequence is TGTGCCAGATTCGCCGGGGAGACCCAGTACTTC. Protein sequence: CARFAGETQYF.